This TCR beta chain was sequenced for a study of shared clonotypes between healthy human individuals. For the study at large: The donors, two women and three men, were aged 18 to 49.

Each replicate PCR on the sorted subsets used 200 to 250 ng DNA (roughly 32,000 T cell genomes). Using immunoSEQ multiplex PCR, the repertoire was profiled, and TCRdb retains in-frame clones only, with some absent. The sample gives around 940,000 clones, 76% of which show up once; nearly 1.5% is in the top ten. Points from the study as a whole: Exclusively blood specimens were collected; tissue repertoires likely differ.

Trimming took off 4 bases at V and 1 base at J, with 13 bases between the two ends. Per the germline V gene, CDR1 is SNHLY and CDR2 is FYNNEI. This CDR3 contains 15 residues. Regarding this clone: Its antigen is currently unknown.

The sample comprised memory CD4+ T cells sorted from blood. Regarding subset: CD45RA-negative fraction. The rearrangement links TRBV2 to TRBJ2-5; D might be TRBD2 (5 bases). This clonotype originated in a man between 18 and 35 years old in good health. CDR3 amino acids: CASSARAVLQETQYF. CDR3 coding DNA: TGTGCCAGCAGTGCGCGGGCAGTCCTCCAAGAGACCCAGTACTTC.